The clone carrying this T cell receptor beta chain was recorded at least ten times. Its antigen is unknown. These data are taken from a study of T cells in Graves' hyperthyroidism and ophthalmopathy. RNA transcripts gave rise to amplified TCR beta CDR3 regions. The study used the HTBI primer set for a first-round RT-PCR of the TCR CDR3. TCRdb re-called the multiplex PCR reads through MiXCR, storing one row per CDR3 protein. The profile shows some 250,000 distinct CDR3 sequences, 13% to 15% of them singletons. The study, taken as a whole, reports: Most clonotypes expanded in thyroid above 0.001 were likewise present in blood.

Thyroid ultrasound and orbital computed tomography, with clinical symptoms and serum thyroxine and TRAb, informed diagnoses. This receptor was identified in a woman aged 40 to 55 with Graves' hyperthyroidism that later progressed to Graves' ophthalmopathy. Sequencing was carried out using blood.

The CDR3 bases are TGTGCCAGCAGTCCCATCGGTGGAAAACTGTTTTTT. Translation gives CASSPIGGKLFF. J is TRBJ1-4 and V is TRBV3-1; D not certain. V lost 6 bases to trimming and J lost 10 bases, with 12 bases between them. The CDR3 contains 12 residues. Germline V gives CDR1 LGHDT, CDR2 YNNKEL (reference sequence). The entire variable domain, with the rest obtained from reference TRBV3-1 and TRBJ1-4, is as follows: DTAVSQTPKYLVTQMGNDKSIKCEQNLGHDTMYWYKQDSKKFLKIMFSYNNKELIINETVPNRFSPKSPDKAHLNLHINSLELGDSAVYFCASSPIGGKLFFGSGTQLSVL.